This T cell receptor (beta chain) derives from a study of early T cells in non-severe SARS-CoV-2 infection. This clonotype was observed a handful of times. Unique molecular identifiers tagged individual cDNA molecules. MiXCR, run by TCRdb on the 5' RACE reads, gives a single entry per CDR3 protein. This table holds fewer than 120,000 distinct CDR3 sequences, around 13% found once. The germline gives CDR1 ENHRY, CDR2 SYGVKD. V dropped 2 bases and J dropped 3 bases, with 5 bases sitting between them. The length of the CDR3 is 12 residues. The receptor was isolated from an adult who was a healthcare worker with PCR-confirmed SARS-CoV-2 infection or an uninfected control (not recorded which). This rearrangement joins TRBV10-3 to TRBJ2-7; D gene ambiguous. The source material was whole blood, sampled at baseline. CDR3 amino acids: CAISETVYEQYF. The CDR3, as DNA: TGTGCCATCAGTGAGACAGTCTACGAGCAGTACTTC.